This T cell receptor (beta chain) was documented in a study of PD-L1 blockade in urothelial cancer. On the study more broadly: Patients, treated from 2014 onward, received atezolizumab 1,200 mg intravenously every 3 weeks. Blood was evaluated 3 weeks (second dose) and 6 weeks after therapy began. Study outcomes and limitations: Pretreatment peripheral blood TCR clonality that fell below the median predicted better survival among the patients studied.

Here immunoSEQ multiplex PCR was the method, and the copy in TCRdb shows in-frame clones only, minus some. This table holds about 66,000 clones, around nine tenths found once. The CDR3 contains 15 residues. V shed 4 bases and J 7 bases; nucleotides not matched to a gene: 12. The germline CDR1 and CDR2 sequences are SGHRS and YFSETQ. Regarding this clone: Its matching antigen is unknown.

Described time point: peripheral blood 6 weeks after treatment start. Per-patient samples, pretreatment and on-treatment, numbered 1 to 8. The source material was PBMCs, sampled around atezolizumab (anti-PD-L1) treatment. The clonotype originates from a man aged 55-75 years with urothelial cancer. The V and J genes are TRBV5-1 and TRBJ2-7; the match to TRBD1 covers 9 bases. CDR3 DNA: TGCGCCAGCAGCGCAAGGGACAGGGCGACTCGGGAGCAGTACTTC. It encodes CASSARDRATREQYF.